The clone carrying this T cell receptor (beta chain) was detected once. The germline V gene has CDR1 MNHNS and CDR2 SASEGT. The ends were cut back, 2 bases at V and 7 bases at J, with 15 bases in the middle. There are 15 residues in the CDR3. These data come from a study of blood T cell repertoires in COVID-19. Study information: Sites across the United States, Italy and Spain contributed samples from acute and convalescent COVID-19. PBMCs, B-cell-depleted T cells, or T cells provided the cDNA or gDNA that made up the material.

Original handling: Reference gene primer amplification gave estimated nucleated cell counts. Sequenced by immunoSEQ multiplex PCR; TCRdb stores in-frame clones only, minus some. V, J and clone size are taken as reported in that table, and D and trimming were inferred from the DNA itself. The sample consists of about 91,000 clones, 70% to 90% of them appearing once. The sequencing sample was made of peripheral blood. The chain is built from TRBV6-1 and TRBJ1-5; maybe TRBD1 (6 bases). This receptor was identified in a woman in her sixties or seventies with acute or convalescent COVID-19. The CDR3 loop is CASSEPTGPGQPQHF. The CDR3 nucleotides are TGTGCCAGCAGTGAACCTACAGGGCCGGGGCAGCCCCAGCATTTT.